The clone carrying this T cell receptor beta chain was seen only a few times. Its antigen is unidentified. The study ran its PCR with 60 Vbeta and 13 Jbeta primers. Only in-frame clones appear in the TCRdb table, and some are missing; sequencing was by immunoSEQ multiplex PCR. The data hold some 110,000 clones, with roughly 74% observed a single time. The sample is drawn from a study of cytomegalovirus exposure and HLA in healthy donors. General observations from the study: Looking again later, the authors saw that most CMV-associated TCR beta chains seemed HLA-restricted.

The source of this sequence is a woman younger than 45 in good health and CMV-seronegative. Sequenced material: PBMCs.

CDR3 sequence reads: CASSLWTSGVYEQYF. CDR3 in DNA: TGTGCCAGCAGTCTCTGGACTAGCGGGGTCTACGAGCAGTACTTC. This chain uses TRBV6-1 with TRBJ2-7, with TRBD2 matching 12 bases. Germline CDR1 reads MNHNS; CDR2 reads SASEGT. The CDR3 loop spans 15 amino acids. Trimming took 5 bases from V and 3 from J; bases not matched to a gene: 5.